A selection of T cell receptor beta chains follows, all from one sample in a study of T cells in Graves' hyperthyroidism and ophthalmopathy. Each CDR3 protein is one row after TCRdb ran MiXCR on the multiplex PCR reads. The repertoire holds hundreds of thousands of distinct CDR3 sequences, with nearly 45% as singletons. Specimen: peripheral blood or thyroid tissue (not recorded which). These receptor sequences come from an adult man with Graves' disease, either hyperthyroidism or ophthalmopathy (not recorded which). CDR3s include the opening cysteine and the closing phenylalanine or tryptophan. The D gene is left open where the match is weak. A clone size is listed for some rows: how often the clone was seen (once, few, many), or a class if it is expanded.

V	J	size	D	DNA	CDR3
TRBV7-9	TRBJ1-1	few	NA	TGTGCCAGCAGCTTAGCGGGAAATCGGGCTTTCTTT	CASSLAGNRAFF
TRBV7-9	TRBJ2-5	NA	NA	TGTGCCAGCAGTTCAGGAGCCTTGGAGCCCCAGTACTTC	CASSSGALEPQYF
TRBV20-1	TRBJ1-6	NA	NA	TGCAGTTCAGCCACCCAGGCGTCCTATAATTCACCCCTCCACTTT	CSSATQASYNSPLHF
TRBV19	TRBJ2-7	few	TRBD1	TGTGCCAGTAGTGCCTGGGACAGCACCTACGAGCAGTACTTC	CASSAWDSTYEQYF
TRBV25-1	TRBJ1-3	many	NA	TGTGCCAGCAGTGAACCCGGACAGCCTTCTTCTGGAAACACCATATATTTT	CASSEPGQPSSGNTIYF
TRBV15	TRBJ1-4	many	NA	TGTGCCACCAGCAGAGATCAGGGTTATGAAAAACTGTTTTTT	CATSRDQGYEKLFF
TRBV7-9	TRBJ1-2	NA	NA	TGTGCCAGCACCCGTCCAGGGCAATATGGCTACACCTTC	CASTRPGQYGYTF
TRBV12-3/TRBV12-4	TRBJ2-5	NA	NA	TGTGCCAGCAGTTTTCGTGTGACCCAGTACTTC	CASSFRVTQYF
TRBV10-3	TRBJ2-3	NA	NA	TGTGCCATCAGTAGGGGTTCCTCCACAGATACGCAGTATTTT	CAISRGSSTDTQYF
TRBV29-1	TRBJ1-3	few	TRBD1	TGCAGCGTTGAAGATCTCGGGACAGGGGGTGGAAACACTATATATTTT	CSVEDLGTGGGNTIYF
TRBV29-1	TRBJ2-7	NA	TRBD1	TGCAGCGTTGTGGGACAGGGCTACGAGCAGTACTTC	CSVVGQGYEQYF
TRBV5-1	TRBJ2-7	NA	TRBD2	TGCGCCAGCAGCTCCGGGACTAGCGGGAGTGTCGAGCAGTACTTC	CASSSGTSGSVEQYF
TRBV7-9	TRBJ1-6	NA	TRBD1	TGTGCCAGCAGTTTCCTGCAGGGGGCGGATTCACCCCTCCACTTT	CASSFLQGADSPLHF
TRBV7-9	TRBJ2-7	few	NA	TGTGCCAGCAGCTTGGTCAGGGGAGGCGAGCAGTACTTC	CASSLVRGGEQYF
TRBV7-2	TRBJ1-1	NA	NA	TGTGCCAGCAGCTTTGGGGGGAGGAACACTGAAGCTTTCTTT	CASSFGGRNTEAFF
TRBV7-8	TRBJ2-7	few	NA	TGTGCCAGCAGCTTAGGTAGGGACCGCACCTACGAGCAGTACTTC	CASSLGRDRTYEQYF
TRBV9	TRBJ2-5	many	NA	TGTGCCAGCAGCACCCGACTAGGGGAGACCCAGTACTTC	CASSTRLGETQYF
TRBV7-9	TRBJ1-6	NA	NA	TGTGCCAGCAGCTTGGGGACCACGGGGTATATGATTTCACCCCTCCACTTT	CASSLGTTGYMISPLHF
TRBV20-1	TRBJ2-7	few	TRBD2	TGCAGTGCTAGTTTGCTAGCGGGGAACGAGCAGTACTTC	CSASLLAGNEQYF
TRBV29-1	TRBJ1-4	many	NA	TGCAGCGTTGAAGGTCAGGAAGCAACTAATGAAAAACTGTTTTTT	CSVEGQEATNEKLFF
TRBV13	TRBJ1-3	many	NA	TGTGCCAGCAGCTCCCGACTCGAGGGAAACACCATATATTTT	CASSSRLEGNTIYF
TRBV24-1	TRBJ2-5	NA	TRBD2	TGTGCCCCGGAGTGGGTAGCGGGTGGTGAGACCCAGTACTTC	CAPEWVAGGETQYF
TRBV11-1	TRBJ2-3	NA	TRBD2	TGTGCCAGCAGCTTAGCGACTAGCGATACGCAGTATTTT	CASSLATSDTQYF
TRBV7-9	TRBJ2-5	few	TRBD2	TGTGCCAGCAGCGGGAGGGCCCGGGAGACCCAGTACTTC	CASSGRARETQYF
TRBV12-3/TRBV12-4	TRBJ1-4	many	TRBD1	TGTGCCAGCAGTTGGGCAGGGGGCCAGGGAAAACTGTTTTTT	CASSWAGGQGKLFF
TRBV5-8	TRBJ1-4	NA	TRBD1	TGTGCCAGCAGACAGGGACAGGGGGCACGGGAAAAACTGTTTTTT	CASRQGQGAREKLFF
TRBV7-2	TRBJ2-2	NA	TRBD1	TGTGCCAGCAGCTTGGGCAGGGGGCTTACCAACACCGGGGAGCTGTTTTTT	CASSLGRGLTNTGELFF
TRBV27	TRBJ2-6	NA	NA	TGTGCCAGCAGTTGGGACTCCGCTGGGGCCAACGTCCTGACTTTC	CASSWDSAGANVLTF
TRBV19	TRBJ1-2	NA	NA	TGTGCCAGTCCCTACATGAGGGTTAACTATGGCTACACCTTC	CASPYMRVNYGYTF
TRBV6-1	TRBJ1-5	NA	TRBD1	TGTGCCAGCGCTGACAGGGGGTATAGCAATCAGCCCCAGCATTTT	CASADRGYSNQPQHF
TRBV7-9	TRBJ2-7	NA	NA	TGCGCCAGCAGCCAAGAACAGGGACCGTACGAGCAGTACTTC	CASSQEQGPYEQYF
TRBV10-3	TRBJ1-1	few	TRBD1	TGTGCCATCAGGGGCGCCGGCAGGGGGGAAACTGAAGCTTTCTTT	CAIRGAGRGETEAFF
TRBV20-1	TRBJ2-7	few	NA	TGCAGTGCTAGAGACGGACTCTACGAGCAGTACTTC	CSARDGLYEQYF
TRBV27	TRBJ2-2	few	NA	TGTGCCAGCAGCGGACATGCTACGACCGGGGAGCTGTTTTTT	CASSGHATTGELFF
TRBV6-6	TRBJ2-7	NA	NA	TGTGCCACCAGTGGGACGGACTCCTACGAGCAGTACTTC	CATSGTDSYEQYF
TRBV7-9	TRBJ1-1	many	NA	TGTGCCAGCAGCTTGACAGGACAACCGAACACTGAAGCTTTCTTT	CASSLTGQPNTEAFF
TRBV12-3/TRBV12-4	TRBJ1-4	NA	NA	TGTGCCAGCCGAATATTTAATGAAAAACTGTTTTTT	CASRIFNEKLFF
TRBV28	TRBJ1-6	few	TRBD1	TGTGCCAGCACCGCCGGGACAGTAAATTCACCCCTCCACTTT	CASTAGTVNSPLHF
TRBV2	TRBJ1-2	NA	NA	TGTGCCAGCAGTGAACAGGGGAATTATTATGGCTACACCTTC	CASSEQGNYYGYTF
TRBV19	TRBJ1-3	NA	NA	TGTGCCAGTAGACCTCCAGGGGAGCGAAACACCATATATTTT	CASRPPGERNTIYF